These 6 T cell receptor beta chains were all obtained from the same sample, sequenced in a study of blood T cell repertoires in COVID-19 (TCRdb year 2020). Library preparation used the immunoSEQ multiplex PCR assay. Entries here come from immuneACCESS through TCRdb and include only in-frame sequences with V and J called. Some clones fail to appear in such tables; in the studies checked, an unresolved V gene covers under half of the shortfall, and the cause of the remainder is unknown. In all, the sample holds around 170,000 clones, and 78% of those were seen once. The ten largest clones capture approximately 15% of the sample. Sequences were obtained from peripheral blood. These receptors were taken from a woman older than 75 with acute or convalescent COVID-19.

This chain uses TRBV28 with TRBJ2-7; a possible D gene is TRBD2 (7 bases). This CDR3 is built from 14 residues. CDR1 is MDHEN, CDR2 SYDVKM, per germline. With 4 bases removed from V and 12 bases from J, the gap between germline ends came to 22 bases. CDR3 nucleotides: TGTGCCAGCAGTTCTGGGGGGGGGCAACTTATACCGTACTTC. It specifies CASSSGGGQLIPYF.

This clone was counted only a few times. The chain couples TRBV4-1 to TRBJ2-7, with TRBD1 matching over 10 bases. V was clipped by 5 bases and J by 4 bases; unmatched bases: 5. The CDR3 runs to 14 residues. The germline CDR1 and CDR2 sequences are MGHRA and YSYEKL. Written as DNA, the CDR3 is TGCGCCAGCAGCACCGGGACAGGGGTATACGAGCAGTACTTC. Translation gives CASSTGTGVYEQYF.

The J gene is TRBJ2-2, the V gene TRBV11-2; no definite D call. V was cut by 5 bases and J by 7 bases, with 5 bases left in between. The CDR3 covers 11 residues. Germline CDR1 and CDR2: SGHAT and FQNNGV. CDR3 sequence reads: CASSPYGELFF. DNA for the CDR3: TGTGCCAGCAGCCCTTACGGGGAGCTGTTTTTT.

The chain carries TRBV7-2 and TRBJ2-7, with TRBD1 identical over 10 bases. The CDR3 runs 15 residues. With V trimmed by 5 bases and J by 2 bases, 6 bases remained unmatched. CDR1 and CDR2 (germline): SGHTA, FQGNSA. This CDR3 is CASSPGTGVTYEQYF. DNA of the CDR3: TGTGCCAGCAGCCCCGGGACAGGGGTTACCTACGAGCAGTACTTC. The full variable domain, its missing parts supplied by reference TRBV7-2 and TRBJ2-7, is GAGVSQSPSNKVTEKGKDVELRCDPISGHTALYWYRQSLGQGLEFLIYFQGNSAPDKSGLPSDRFSAERTGGSVSTLTIQRTQQEDSAVYLCASSPGTGVTYEQYFGPGTRLTVT.

In nucleotides, the CDR3 is TGTGCCAGTAGTCCCTCAAGCGGGAGCTCCTACGAGCAGTACTTC. Translated, it gives CASSPSSGSSYEQYF. The rearrangement uses TRBV19 and TRBJ2-7, with 8 bases fitting TRBD2. V gave up 5 bases and J gave up 0 bases; unmatched junction bases: 6. Germline CDR1 and CDR2: LNHDA and SQIVND (reference sequence). The CDR3 runs 15 residues.

The rearrangement joins TRBV27 to TRBJ1-5; no firm D call. Between the trimmed V and J ends, which lost 2 bases and 7 bases, there was a span of 9 bases. Germline assignment: CDR1 MNHEY and CDR2 SMNVEV (reference sequence). CDR3 length: 13 amino acids. The CDR3 region has the DNA TGTGCCAGCAGTTTAAGTCCGGGGCAGCCCCAGCATTTT. This encodes CASSLSPGQPQHF.